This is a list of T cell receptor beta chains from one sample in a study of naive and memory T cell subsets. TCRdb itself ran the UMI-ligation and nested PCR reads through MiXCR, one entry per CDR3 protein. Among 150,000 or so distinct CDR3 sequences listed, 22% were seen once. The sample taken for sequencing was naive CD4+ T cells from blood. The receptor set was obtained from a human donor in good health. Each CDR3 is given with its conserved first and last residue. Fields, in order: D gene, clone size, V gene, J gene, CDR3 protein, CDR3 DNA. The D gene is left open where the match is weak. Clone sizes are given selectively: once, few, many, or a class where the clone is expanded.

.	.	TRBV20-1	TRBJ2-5	CSAPTRNQETQYF	TGCAGTGCCCCGACACGAAACCAAGAGACCCAGTACTTC
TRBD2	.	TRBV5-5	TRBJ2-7	CASSLSPSGRSYEQYF	TGTGCCAGCAGCTTGTCCCCTAGCGGGAGATCCTACGAGCAGTACTTC
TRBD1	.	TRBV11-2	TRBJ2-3	CASSLDGTGLDTQYF	TGTGCCAGCAGCTTAGACGGGACAGGGCTCGATACGCAGTATTTT
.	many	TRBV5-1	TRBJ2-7	CASSLGSYYEQYF	TGCGCCAGCAGCTTGGGGAGCTACTACGAGCAGTACTTC
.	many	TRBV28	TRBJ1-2	CASSLARSYGYTF	TGTGCCAGCAGCTTAGCACGGAGCTATGGCTACACCTTC
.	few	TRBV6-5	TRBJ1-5	CASRRDGSNQPQHF	TGTGCCAGCAGACGGGACGGTAGCAATCAGCCCCAGCATTTT
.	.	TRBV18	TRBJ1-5	CASSRQDNSNQPQHF	TGTGCCAGTTCCCGACAGGACAATAGCAATCAGCCCCAGCATTTT
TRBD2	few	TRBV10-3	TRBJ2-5	CASGGRETQYF	TGTGCATCGGGAGGGAGAGAGACCCAGTACTTC
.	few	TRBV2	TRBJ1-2	CASSQFKLRLNYGYTF	TGTGCCAGCAGCCAGTTCAAACTTAGACTTAACTATGGCTACACCTTC
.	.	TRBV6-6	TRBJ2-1	CASRSRDNEQFF	TGTGCCAGCAGGTCCCGAGACAATGAGCAGTTCTTC
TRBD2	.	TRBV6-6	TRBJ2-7	CASSPLSIGGRVIYEQYF	TGTGCCAGCAGTCCCCTAAGTATAGGCGGGAGGGTGATCTACGAGCAGTACTTC
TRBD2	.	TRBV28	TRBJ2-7	CASSTGRQQYF	TGTGCCAGCAGTACCGGGAGGCAGCAGTACTTC
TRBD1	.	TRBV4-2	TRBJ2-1	CASSQLKQGAVEQFF	TGTGCCAGCAGCCAGTTGAAACAGGGGGCTGTTGAGCAGTTCTTC
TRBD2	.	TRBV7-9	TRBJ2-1	CASSLAGAYNEQFF	TGTGCCAGCAGCTTGGCGGGAGCCTACAATGAGCAGTTCTTC
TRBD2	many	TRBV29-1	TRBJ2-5	CSVRGTSGGQETQYF	TGCAGCGTCCGGGGGACTAGCGGGGGGCAAGAGACCCAGTACTTC
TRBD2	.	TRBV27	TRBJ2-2	CASSLSPLAGHTGELFF	TGTGCCAGCAGTTTATCCCCTTTAGCGGGGCACACCGGGGAGCTGTTTTTT
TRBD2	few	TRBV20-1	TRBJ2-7	CSASTSGSFEQYF	TGCAGTGCTAGCACTAGCGGGTCGTTTGAGCAGTACTTC
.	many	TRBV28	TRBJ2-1	CASSLSGPYNEQFF	TGTGCCAGCAGCCTATCGGGACCTTACAATGAGCAGTTCTTC
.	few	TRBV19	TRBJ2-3	CASSRPGHNSFTDTQYF	TGTGCCAGTAGTAGGCCGGGACACAATTCATTCACAGATACGCAGTATTTT
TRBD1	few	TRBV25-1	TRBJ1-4	CASSEGQSREKLFF	TGTGCCAGCAGTGAGGGACAGTCAAGGGAAAAACTGTTTTTT
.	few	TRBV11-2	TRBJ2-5	CASSRGIGRSEETQYF	TGTGCCAGCAGCAGGGGGATTGGGCGATCCGAAGAGACCCAGTACTTC
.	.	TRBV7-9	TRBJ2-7	CASSLAEREQYF	TGTGCCAGCAGTTTAGCGGAACGCGAGCAGTACTTC
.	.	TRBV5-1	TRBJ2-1	CASSLEIWGEQFF	TGCGCCAGCAGCTTGGAAATCTGGGGCGAGCAGTTCTTC
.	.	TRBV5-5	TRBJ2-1	CASSLGQGSGYNEQFF	TGTGCCAGCAGCTTGGGTCAGGGAAGCGGATACAATGAGCAGTTCTTC
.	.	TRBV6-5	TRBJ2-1	CASREAGTSINEQFF	TGTGCCAGCAGGGAAGCCGGGACTTCAATCAATGAGCAGTTCTTC
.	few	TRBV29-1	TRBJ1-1	CSVGTGTNTEAFF	TGCAGCGTTGGTACCGGGACGAACACTGAAGCTTTCTTT
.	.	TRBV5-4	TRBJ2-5	CASSLVSGPETQYF	TGTGCCAGCAGCTTAGTATCCGGGCCGGAGACCCAGTACTTC
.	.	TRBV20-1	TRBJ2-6	CSARVRGSGANVLTF	TGCAGTGCTAGAGTCCGAGGGTCTGGGGCCAACGTCCTGACTTTC
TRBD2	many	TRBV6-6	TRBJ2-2	CASSFRLAGGELFF	TGTGCCAGCAGTTTCCGACTAGCGGGCGGGGAGCTGTTTTTT
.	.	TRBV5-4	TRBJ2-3	CASSRLKGTGTDTQYF	TGTGCCAGCAGCCGTCTGAAGGGTACAGGCACAGATACGCAGTATTTT
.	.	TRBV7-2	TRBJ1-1	CASSPANRERAFF	TGTGCCAGCAGCCCAGCCAACAGGGAACGAGCTTTCTTT